The clone carrying this TCR beta chain was recorded many times. The antigen remains undetermined. This specimen belongs to a study of neurological immune-mediated disorders. Study-wide context: Multiple sclerosis patients numbered around 34, with some 31 relapsing-remitting and 3 secondary progressive.

Study observations and caveats: CDR3 amino acid sequences of expanded clones were not shared across subjects, a result suggesting private repertoires in all groups.

Trimming left V 2 bases short and J 5 bases short, with 12 bases between. This CDR3 spans 13 amino acids. In germline, CDR1 is SQVTM, CDR2 ANQGSEA. The cDNA was produced through 5'RACE with 10-nucleotide random UMIs. Every sequencing run drew on 15-18 subjects and yielded over 170 million TCR-beta sequences. TCRdb redid the calling of the 5' RACE reads with MiXCR, one entry per CDR3 protein. The top ten hold 2.5% to 3% of the sample, which has under 90,000 distinct CDR3 sequences, around 3.5% seen once. This receptor was obtained from a woman aged 50 to 60 with multiple sclerosis. The V and J genes are TRBV29-1 and TRBJ1-1, with D possibly matching TRBD1 (6 bases). Sequences were obtained from PBMCs. This chain's CDR3 is CSVERIQGTEAFF. DNA of the CDR3: TGCAGCGTTGAACGAATACAGGGAACTGAAGCTTTCTTT.